This entry lists 20 T cell receptor beta chains sequenced from one sample in a study of OX40 agonist ivuxolimab in advanced cancers. The table came from immunoSEQ multiplex PCR; TCRdb's copy has only in-frame clones and leaves some out. The sample records 150,000 to 190,000 clones, 94% being singletons. The sample was CD4+ or CD8+ T cells sorted from blood, taken in a trial of the OX40 agonist ivuxolimab. The receptors originated from an adult with an advanced solid tumor such as melanoma, head and neck, liver or kidney cancer.

The chain couples TRBV7-2 to TRBJ2-3, with D tentatively TRBD2 (6 bases). CDR1 is SGHTA and CDR2 is FQGNSA in the germline V gene. V was shortened by 3 bases and J by 13 bases, with 20 bases between the two germline ends. There are 14 residues in the CDR3. This CDR3 reads CASSFGGDPGMEYF. The CDR3 DNA is TGTGCCAGCAGCTTCGGAGGGGACCCAGGGATGGAGTATTTT.

This rearrangement joins TRBV7-8 to TRBJ2-3; tentatively, D is TRBD2 (5 bases). The CDR3 is 15 amino acids. CDR1 is SGHVS, CDR2 FQNEAQ, per germline. The V end was cut by 8 bases, the J end by 8 bases, with 23 bases between. The CDR3 region has the DNA TGTGCCAGCGGAGTCTACATTAGCTATGAGGGTACGCAGTATTTT. It yields the protein CASGVYISYEGTQYF.

The rearrangement uses TRBV7-6 and TRBJ2-7, with TRBD1 identical over 7 bases. CDR1 SGHVS and CDR2 FNYEAQ come from the germline V gene. The CDR3 covers 14 residues. The V gene end was trimmed by 3 bases and the J gene end by 6 bases; junction bases not matched to a gene: 8. DNA of the CDR3: TGTGCCAGCAGCTTTACGACAGGGCCGTCCGAGCAGTACTTC. Translating it yields CASSFTTGPSEQYF.

V and J are TRBV6-1 and TRBJ1-1; the D gene is possibly TRBD1 (5 bases). CDR1 is MNHNS, CDR2 SASEGT, per germline. Trimming cost V 1 base and J 9 bases, with 12 bases left between them. The CDR3 extends over 13 amino acids. The DNA for the CDR3 is TGTGCCAGCAGTGAAGTCAGAATGGGACAAGCTTTCTTT. Protein product: CASSEVRMGQAFF.

The chain joins TRBV6-1 to TRBJ1-2, with 8 bases aligning to TRBD1. Germline values: CDR1 MNHNS, CDR2 SASEGT. The V gene end was trimmed by 6 bases and the J gene end by 3 bases; junction bases not matched to a gene: 9. CDR3 size: 15 residues. The CDR3, as DNA: TGTGCCAGCAGAGGTGATGACAGGGGCCACTATGGCTACACCTTC. This sequence encodes CASRGDDRGHYGYTF.

V gene TRBV7-9 combines with J gene TRBJ2-1; weak D call: TRBD2 (6 bases). The CDR3 has 12 residues. CDR1 is SEHNR and CDR2 is FQNEAQ in the germline V gene (reference sequence). V was trimmed by 1 base and J by 12 bases, leaving 10 bases between them. The CDR3 loop reads CASSLVGRGQFF. The CDR3 DNA follows: TGTGCCAGCAGCTTAGTCGGGAGAGGGCAGTTCTTC.

The rearrangement links TRBV6-6 to TRBJ1-4; 8 positions match TRBD1. Trimming at V came to 6 bases and at J to 11 bases, leaving 11 bases not matched to a gene. Germline values: CDR1 MNHNY, CDR2 SVGAGI (reference sequence). The CDR3 spans 14 residues. This CDR3 is CASSTPGQVLKLFF. CDR3 bases: TGTGCCAGCAGCACCCCGGGACAGGTTTTGAAACTGTTTTTT.

CDR3 in amino acids: CASSLVAGAASTNEKLFF. CDR3 DNA: TGTGCCAGCAGCTTGGTCGCAGGGGCGGCTTCAACTAATGAAAAACTGTTTTTT. The chain links TRBV5-4 to TRBJ1-4; D may be TRBD1 (6 bases). V lost 0 bases to trimming and J lost 0 bases, with 15 bases between them. CDR3 size: 18 residues. Germline values: CDR1 SGHNT, CDR2 YYREEE (reference sequence).

This clone appeared a single time. The J gene is TRBJ1-3, the V gene TRBV18; D is uncertain. The CDR3 runs 15 residues. CDR1 is KGHSH and CDR2 is LQKENI in the germline V gene. Trimming cost V 6 bases and J 0 bases, with 12 bases left between them. The CDR3 sequence: CASSREASSGNTIYF. The DNA for the CDR3 is TGTGCCAGCTCTCGGGAGGCAAGCTCTGGAAACACCATATATTTT. The full variable domain, with the rest looked up from reference TRBV18 and TRBJ1-3, is NAGVMQNPRHLVRRRGQEARLRCSPMKGHSHVYWYRQLPEEGLKFMVYLQKENIIDESGMPKERFSAEFPKEGPSILRIQQVVRGDSAAYFCASSREASSGNTIYFGEGSWLTVV.

The chain carries TRBV6-5 and TRBJ2-1; D is uncertain. Per the germline V gene, CDR1 is MNHEY and CDR2 is SVGAGI. The CDR3 runs 12 residues. V lost 6 bases, J lost 6 bases, and 9 bases lay in between. Here the CDR3 reads CASSPFRNEQFF. For the CDR3, the DNA is TGTGCCAGCAGCCCCTTTCGCAATGAGCAGTTCTTC.

The rearrangement links TRBV7-8 to TRBJ1-5; TRBD1 aligns across 7 bases. CDR1 is SGHVS and CDR2 is FQNEAQ in the germline V gene. The CDR3 covers 15 residues. The junction had 8 bases not matched to a gene; V was cut back by 5 bases and J by 4 bases. The CDR3 DNA is TGTGCCAGCAGCCCCCGGGACAGATCGAATCAGCCCCAGCATTTT. It is translated as CASSPRDRSNQPQHF. The entire variable domain, with the rest obtained from reference TRBV7-8 and TRBJ1-5, is as follows: GAGVSQSPRYKVAKRGQDVALRCDPISGHVSLFWYQQALGQGPEFLTYFQNEAQLDKSGLPSDRFFAERPEGSVSTLKIQRTQQEDSAVYLCASSPRDRSNQPQHFGDGTRLSIL.

The chain links TRBV19 to TRBJ2-3; D not resolved. Trimming stripped 8 bases from V and 6 bases from J, with 9 bases between. This CDR3 has 11 residues. CDR1 LNHDA and CDR2 SQIVND come from the germline V gene (reference sequence). As DNA, the CDR3 is TGTGCCAGTCGTGCCGGGGATACGCAGTATTTT. Protein sequence: CASRAGDTQYF. The whole variable domain, filled in from reference TRBV19 and TRBJ2-3, reads DGGITQSPKYLFRKEGQNVTLSCEQNLNHDAMYWYRQDPGQGLRLIYYSQIVNDFQKGDIAEGYSVSREKKESFPLTVTSAQKNPTAFYLCASRAGDTQYFGPGTRLTVL.

The rearrangement joins TRBV7-9 to TRBJ2-7; TRBD1 matches at 10 bases. V was pared by 6 bases and J by 0 bases, with 14 bases of the junction left unmatched. The germline gives CDR1 SEHNR, CDR2 FQNEAQ (reference sequence). CDR3 size: 18 residues. The CDR3 bases are TGTGCCAGCAGACCCGGACAGGGGGGCCTGATAAGCTCCTACGAGCAGTACTTC. Its protein is CASRPGQGGLISSYEQYF. The full variable domain, with the rest looked up from reference TRBV7-9 and TRBJ2-7, is DTGVSQNPRHKITKRGQNVTFRCDPISEHNRLYWYRQTLGQGPEFLTYFQNEAQLEKSRLLSDRFSAERPKGSFSTLEIQRTEQGDSAMYLCASRPGQGGLISSYEQYFGPGTRLTVT.

This chain connects TRBV5-5 to TRBJ2-6; tentatively, D is TRBD2 (5 bases). The CDR3 is 16 residues long. Germline V gene lookup returns CDR1 SGHKS and CDR2 YYEKEE (reference sequence). Trimming removed 0 bases at V and 1 base at J, with 8 bases between. CDR3 sequence: CASSLEGVSGANVLTF. The DNA of the CDR3 is TGTGCCAGCAGCTTGGAGGGAGTATCTGGGGCCAACGTCCTGACTTTC.

The rearrangement links TRBV5-6 to TRBJ1-1; D is possibly TRBD1 (5 bases). Trimming stripped 0 bases from V and 2 bases from J, with 14 bases between. This CDR3 contains 16 residues. Germline CDR1 reads SGHDT; CDR2 reads YYEEEE. CDR3 in amino acids: CASSLVGLRSNTEAFF. In nucleotides, the CDR3 is TGTGCCAGCAGCTTGGTGGGACTTCGTAGCAACACTGAAGCTTTCTTT.

This chain links TRBV28 with TRBJ2-1; 7 bases are shared with TRBD1. Per the germline V gene, CDR1 is MDHEN and CDR2 is SYDVKM. The trim removed 6 bases at V and 6 bases at J, leaving 20 bases unmatched. The CDR3 is 18 amino acids. The CDR3 region is CASRQGPALDSLFNEQFF. The CDR3 DNA sequence: TGTGCCAGCAGACAGGGGCCAGCTCTTGATTCTCTTTTCAATGAGCAGTTCTTC.

The V gene is TRBV28, the J gene TRBJ2-7; 7 bases agree with TRBD2. Germline V lookup: CDR1 MDHEN, CDR2 SYDVKM. With V trimmed by 6 bases and J by 4 bases, 9 bases remained unmatched. The CDR3 runs 14 residues. In DNA form, the CDR3 reads TGTGCCAGCAGCTGGCGGGACGGGGGGTACGAGCAGTACTTC. Translation gives CASSWRDGGYEQYF.

The rearrangement joins TRBV14 to TRBJ2-3; D possibly uses TRBD1 or TRBD2 (5 bases each). Trimming removed 4 bases at V and 6 bases at J, with 17 bases between. This CDR3 is built from 15 residues. The V gene's germline CDR1 is SGHDN and CDR2 FVKESK. The CDR3 DNA is TGTGCCAGCAGCCCAACACAGCTCCGGGGCGATACGCAGTATTTT. It codes for CASSPTQLRGDTQYF.

This clone is a singleton in its sample. The chain employs TRBV28 and TRBJ1-4; D call uncertain. The V gene's germline CDR1 is MDHEN and CDR2 SYDVKM. This CDR3 region has 15 residues. V was shortened by 5 bases and J by 3 bases, with 13 bases between the two germline ends. The CDR3 loop is CASSPRGSSNEKLFF. As DNA, the CDR3 is TGTGCCAGCAGTCCCCGTGGGAGCTCTAATGAAAAACTGTTTTTT.

The chain carries TRBV2 and TRBJ1-5; 8 bases are a match to TRBD1. J was trimmed by 6 bases and V by 3 bases; bases with no gene match: 13. This CDR3 is 17 amino acids long. Germline V CDR1 and CDR2: SNHLY, FYNNEI. CDR3 region: CASSDHIGTGIRQPQHF. DNA for the CDR3: TGTGCCAGCAGTGATCACATTGGGACAGGCATCCGTCAGCCCCAGCATTTT.